This passage covers 9 T cell receptor beta chains from one sample sequenced in a study of cytomegalovirus exposure and HLA in healthy donors. Sequencing used immunoSEQ multiplex PCR; TCRdb keeps in-frame clones, though not all of them. This sample yields 150,000 to 200,000 clones, of which approximately 80% are seen a single time; more than 6.5% belongs to the top ten. Sequenced: PBMCs. Every receptor here comes from a young man in good health and CMV-seropositive.

The CDR3 DNA follows: TGCGCCAGCAGCCATGGACACCAAGAAGCTTTCTTT. Residues: CASSHGHQEAFF. The gene calls are TRBV4-1 and TRBJ1-1; D possibly corresponds to TRBD1 (5 bases). V gave up 3 bases and J gave up 8 bases, with 10 bases separating them. The germline CDR1 and CDR2 sequences are MGHRA and YSYEKL. The CDR3 extends over 12 amino acids.

The rearrangement links TRBV25-1 to TRBJ1-2; 8 nucleotides agree with TRBD1. The J segment lost 6 bases and the V segment lost 2 bases, leaving 5 bases of the junction unmatched. The CDR3 has 14 amino acids. Germline V CDR1 and CDR2: MGHDK, SYGVNS. The CDR3 region is CASSEGTGGDGYTF. As DNA, the CDR3 is TGTGCCAGCAGTGAAGGTACAGGGGGGGATGGCTACACCTTC.

The chain combines TRBV11-1 with TRBJ2-3; 14 bases fit TRBD2. This CDR3 is built from 16 residues. V lost 1 base to trimming and J lost 6 bases; unmatched junction nucleotides: 3. In germline, CDR1 is SGHAT, CDR2 FQDESV (reference sequence). CDR3 in amino acids: CASSLEGLAGVDTQYF. In DNA, the CDR3 is TGTGCCAGCAGCTTAGAGGGACTAGCGGGAGTGGATACGCAGTATTTT.

The rearrangement links TRBV4-3 to TRBJ2-3; 8 nucleotides match TRBD1. Germline loops: CDR1 LGHNA, CDR2 YSLEER. V trimming: 2 bases; J trimming: 2 bases; junction bases outside the gene matches: 6. The CDR3 totals 16 residues. CDR3 in amino acids: CASSQTQGATTDTQYF. The CDR3 coding sequence is TGCGCCAGCAGCCAAACCCAGGGGGCTACCACAGATACGCAGTATTTT.

This CDR3 is CATSRGVTLGDQPQHF. CDR3 coding DNA: TGTGCCACCAGCAGAGGGGTGACATTGGGCGATCAGCCCCAGCATTTT. This chain links TRBV15 with TRBJ1-5, with D hard to call. The germline V and J ends were trimmed by 1 base and 5 bases, with 15 bases remaining between them. The CDR3 is 16 residues long. CDR1 is LNHNV and CDR2 is YYDKDF in the germline V gene (reference sequence).

This sequence joins TRBV2 and TRBJ2-1; no clear D gene. There are 13 residues in the CDR3. V was cut by 8 bases and J by 9 bases, with 17 bases left in between. Germline lookup yields CDR1 SNHLY and CDR2 FYNNEI. The CDR3 reads CASPPDSTPEQFF. The CDR3 region has the DNA TGTGCCAGCCCCCCCGACTCCACACCTGAGCAGTTCTTC. Full variable domain (rest looked up from reference TRBV2 and TRBJ2-1): EPEVTQTPSHQVTQMGQEVILRCVPISNHLYFYWYRQILGQKVEFLVSFYNNEISEKSEIFDDQFSVERPDGSNFTLKIRSTKLEDSAMYFCASPPDSTPEQFFGPGTRLTVL.

This clone was detected only a few times. The rearrangement links TRBV5-6 to TRBJ2-2, with D perhaps matching TRBD1 (6 bases). Trimming took 0 bases from V and 5 from J, leaving 17 bases between them. CDR1 and CDR2 (germline): SGHDT, YYEEEE. This CDR3 contains 17 residues. The DNA for the CDR3 is TGTGCCAGCAGCTTGGAGGTGTCAGGGGCCCAAACCGGGGAGCTGTTTTTT. Its protein is CASSLEVSGAQTGELFF.

The V call is TRBV27, the J call TRBJ1-1, with 7 bases aligning to TRBD1. Losses at the gene ends were 0 bases for V and 4 bases for J; bases not matched to a gene: 5. The CDR3 spans 15 residues. Germline V gives CDR1 MNHEY, CDR2 SMNVEV (reference sequence). CDR3 sequence (DNA): TGTGCCAGCAGTTTATCGCGACAGGGCGGCACTGAAGCTTTCTTT. Amino acids: CASSLSRQGGTEAFF.

The chain recombines TRBV7-9 with TRBJ1-1, with D maybe TRBD1 (6 bases). Trimming cost V 4 bases and J 5 bases, with 23 bases left between them. This CDR3 comprises 17 residues. Germline V gives CDR1 SEHNR, CDR2 FQNEAQ (reference sequence). CDR3 sequence (DNA): TGTGCCAGCAGCTCTCGTTATAGGCTCCGAGGGGGAACTGAAGCTTTCTTT. Its protein product is CASSSRYRLRGGTEAFF.